This T cell receptor (beta chain) was sequenced for a study of T cells after yellow fever vaccination. Study-level information: Low-cell-number fractions were prepared with SMART-Seq v4 Ultra Low Input.

Germline V gene data show CDR1 as ENHRY and CDR2 as SYGVKD. The ends lost 0 bases at V and 1 base at J; junction bases unmatched: 5. The CDR3 length is 16 residues. TCRdb re-analysed the 5' RACE reads in MiXCR, keeping a single row per CDR3 protein. The profile shows 500,000 to 650,000 distinct CDR3 sequences, 9% to 15% of them singletons. The starting material was PBMCs, obtained on the day of the yellow fever booster vaccination. The J gene is TRBJ2-7, the V gene TRBV10-3, with 8 bases fitting TRBD2. This clonotype originated in a man aged 25-40 years who received the YFV17D yellow fever vaccine. The CDR3 is CAISESTGGRSYEQYF. The CDR3 coding sequence is TGTGCCATCAGTGAGTCGACTGGCGGGAGGTCCTACGAGCAGTACTTC.